These 20 T cell receptor beta chains share one sample of origin, sequenced in a study of OX40 agonist ivuxolimab in advanced cancers. Sequencing was performed with immunoSEQ multiplex PCR; in TCRdb, only in-frame clones are kept and a portion is missing. The data hold about 61,000 clones, with over 80% observed a single time. The sample in question was CD4+ or CD8+ T cells sorted from blood, obtained in a trial of the OX40 agonist ivuxolimab. These TCRs come from an adult with an advanced solid tumor such as melanoma, head and neck, liver or kidney cancer.

The chain is built from TRBV7-9 and TRBJ2-4; D is undetermined. Per the germline V gene, CDR1 is SEHNR and CDR2 is FQNEAQ (reference sequence). The V and J ends lost 7 bases and 1 base respectively, with 8 bases between them. The CDR3 totals 13 residues. Written as DNA, the CDR3 is TGTGCCAGCACCCCACGGGCCAAAAACATTCAGTACTTC. It specifies CASTPRAKNIQYF.

This clone was counted only a few times. V usage is TRBV7-2 and J usage is TRBJ2-3; 7 nucleotides align to TRBD2. CDR3 length: 15 amino acids. With V trimmed by 5 bases and J by 1 base, 6 bases remained unmatched. Per germline, CDR1 SGHTA and CDR2 FQGNSA. This chain's CDR3 is CASSRRSGGTDTQYF. In DNA, the CDR3 is TGTGCCAGCAGCCGACGGAGCGGGGGCACAGATACGCAGTATTTT.

The chain links TRBV15 to TRBJ1-1; TRBD1 aligns across 7 bases. The V and J ends lost 6 bases and 1 base, in that order; junction bases with no gene match: 2. Per the germline V gene, CDR1 is LNHNV and CDR2 is YYDKDF (reference sequence). There are 13 residues in the CDR3. This chain's CDR3 is CATRGTANTEAFF. In nucleotides, the CDR3 is TGTGCCACCAGGGGGACAGCGAACACTGAAGCTTTCTTT.

In this sample, this clone turned up a few times. The chain has TRBV20-1 and TRBJ2-1, with D unresolved. The CDR3 consists of 11 residues. The germline V gene has CDR1 DFQATT and CDR2 SNEGSKA (reference sequence). Trimming shortened V by 3 bases and J by 7 bases, and 7 bases separated the two germline ends. CDR3 sequence reads: CSASSGNEQFF. The CDR3 nucleotides read TGCAGTGCTAGTTCCGGGAATGAGCAGTTCTTC.

The chain carries TRBV7-2 and TRBJ2-3; 7 bases match TRBD1. V lost 7 bases, J lost 4 bases, and 8 bases stayed unmatched. The CDR3 is made up of 14 amino acids. Germline CDR1 and CDR2: SGHTA and FQGNSA. The CDR3 bases are TGTGCCAGCACCCGGACAGGATCATCAGATACGCAGTATTTT. This encodes CASTRTGSSDTQYF.

The chain links TRBV11-3 to TRBJ2-7; 9 bases match TRBD1. V gave up 5 bases and J gave up 4 bases; unmatched junction bases: 6. The CDR3 covers 14 residues. Looked up from germline, CDR1 is SGHNT and CDR2 is YENEEA. The CDR3 reads CASSPRDRAYEQYF. For the CDR3, the DNA is TGTGCCAGCAGCCCCCGGGACAGGGCTTACGAGCAGTACTTC.

The V and J genes are TRBV9 and TRBJ2-1; D might be TRBD2 (5 bases). The CDR3 has 12 amino acids. V was cut by 4 bases and J by 4 bases, with 6 bases left in between. The germline V gene has CDR1 SGDLS and CDR2 YYNGEE. The DNA of the CDR3 is TGTGCCAGCAGCTCGGGATACAATGAGCAGTTCTTC. Translation gives CASSSGYNEQFF.

As for this clone: The sample carries other DNA sequences with the same CDR3. This chain joins TRBV30 and TRBJ1-6; the match to TRBD1 covers 7 bases. Germline CDR1 is GTSNPN and CDR2 is SVGIG (reference sequence). The CDR3 spans 13 residues. J was trimmed by 7 bases and V by 1 base; bases with no gene match: 1. The CDR3 nucleotides read TGTGCCTGGAGTGCGACAGGGAATTCACCCCTCCACTTT. Residues: CAWSATGNSPLHF.

The chain uses TRBV6-1 and TRBJ1-5, with 8 bases aligning to TRBD1. Germline V gene lookup returns CDR1 MNHNS and CDR2 SASEGT. This CDR3 is built from 13 residues. Trimming cost V 5 bases and J 7 bases; bases outside gene matches: 4. CDR3 sequence: CASSPDREQPQHF. The CDR3 DNA follows: TGTGCCAGCAGTCCGGACAGGGAACAGCCCCAGCATTTT.

The chain uses TRBV4-1 and TRBJ2-7; D possibly corresponds to TRBD1 (5 bases). The length of the CDR3 is 15 residues. From germline, CDR1 is MGHRA and CDR2 YSYEKL. V shed 1 base and J shed 3 bases, with 13 bases lying between them. In nucleotides, the CDR3 is TGCGCCAGCAGCCAAGTGGCCTCGCAGGGCTACGAGCAGTACTTC. It yields the protein CASSQVASQGYEQYF.

This clone was picked up a small number of times. CDR3: CASSISSGGAPNEQFF. The CDR3 DNA reads TGTGCCAGCAGCATTTCTAGCGGGGGGGCCCCCAATGAGCAGTTCTTC. V usage is TRBV4-2 and J usage is TRBJ2-1; 12 bases map to TRBD2. CDR1 and CDR2 from the germline V gene are LGHNA and YNFKEQ. CDR3 length: 16 amino acids. V lost 5 bases and J lost 6; bases outside the gene matches: 8.

This clone was counted once. The rearrangement links TRBV2 to TRBJ2-3, with D perhaps matching TRBD1 (6 bases). Germline CDR1 reads SNHLY; CDR2 reads FYNNEI. The CDR3 runs 13 residues. Trimming pared 9 bases from V and 1 base from J, leaving 11 bases between. This CDR3 is CARTRTGTDTQYF. CDR3 bases: TGTGCCAGGACCAGGACAGGCACAGATACGCAGTATTTT.

V and J are TRBV5-4 and TRBJ1-2; no firm D call. CDR3 length: 13 amino acids. CDR1 is SGHNT, CDR2 YYREEE, per germline (reference sequence). V was cut by 4 bases and J by 4 bases, with 11 bases left in between. CDR3 nucleotide sequence: TGTGCCAGCAGCCTGGACGGAGTCTATGGCTACACCTTC. It is translated as CASSLDGVYGYTF.

This chain uses TRBV5-1 with TRBJ1-4; a weak D match, TRBD1 (5 bases). Deletions cut 4 bases from V and 8 bases from J, with 18 bases between. The CDR3 has 15 residues. The V gene's germline CDR1 is SGHRS and CDR2 YFSETQ. The CDR3 region is CASSLWSGRDEKLFF. The CDR3 nucleotides read TGCGCCAGCAGCCTATGGTCTGGAAGGGACGAAAAACTGTTTTTT.

The chain combines TRBV6-5 with TRBJ1-2, with D possibly matching TRBD1 (6 bases). V was shortened by 0 bases and J by 4 bases, with 9 bases between the two germline ends. CDR1 is MNHEY and CDR2 is SVGAGI in the germline V gene. The CDR3 spans 14 residues. CDR3 sequence (DNA): TGTGCCAGCAGTTACTCGTCGGGGGCCTATGGCTACACCTTC. This codes for CASSYSSGAYGYTF.

This clone was detected a few times. Written as DNA, the CDR3 is TGTGCCTGGAGTCCGTCAGGGGTTGAAGCTTTCTTT. Translation gives CAWSPSGVEAFF. The V and J genes are TRBV30 and TRBJ1-1; D might be TRBD1 (6 bases). Trimming cost V 2 bases and J 7 bases, with 11 bases left between them. The CDR3 has 12 residues. Germline CDR1 is GTSNPN and CDR2 is SVGIG (reference sequence).

This chain connects TRBV7-2 to TRBJ1-1; D not resolved. V was pared by 2 bases and J by 3 bases, with 19 bases between. Germline assignment: CDR1 SGHTA and CDR2 FQGNSA. CDR3 length: 17 amino acids. The CDR3 loop reads CASSLLPGALRHTEAFF. In DNA, the CDR3 is TGTGCCAGCAGCTTACTGCCGGGAGCACTTAGACACACTGAAGCTTTCTTT.

This chain's CDR3 is CATQRDGSGLYEQYF. The CDR3 DNA reads as TGTGCCACCCAGCGAGACGGGTCAGGCCTCTACGAGCAGTACTTC. This chain joins TRBV19 and TRBJ2-7; the D is unclear. CDR3 size: 15 residues. The germline CDR1 and CDR2 sequences are LNHDA and SQIVND (reference sequence). V was shortened by 10 bases and J by 3 bases, with 22 bases between the two germline ends.

This chain joins TRBV27 and TRBJ1-5; no reliable D call. The CDR3 is 13 amino acids. Trimming took 4 bases from V and 7 from J, leaving 11 bases between them. CDR1 and CDR2 from the germline V gene are MNHEY and SMNVEV (reference sequence). The CDR3 spells CASSSRPGQPQHF. In DNA form, the CDR3 reads TGTGCCAGCAGTTCCAGGCCCGGGCAGCCCCAGCATTTT.

A word on this clone: One junction end disagrees with the germline gene, perhaps due to a read error. The V gene is TRBV7-7, the J gene TRBJ2-2; 8 bases align to TRBD2. CDR3 length equals 16 residues. Germline V lookup: CDR1 SSHAT, CDR2 FNYEAQ (reference sequence). CDR3 DNA: TGTGCTAGCAGCTTAGAAGCGGGGGAACACACCGGGGAGCTGTTTTTT. This sequence encodes CASSLEAGEHTGELFF. The entire variable domain, with the rest obtained from reference TRBV7-7 and TRBJ2-2, is as follows: GAGVSQSPRYKVTKRGQDVTLRCDPISSHATLYWYQQALGQGPEFLTYFNYEAQPDKSGLPSDRFSAERPEGSISTLTIQRTEQRDSAMYRCASSLEAGEHTGELFFGEGSRLTVL.